The entry below gives a single TCR beta chain sequence along with its context. The record originates from a study of T cell changes during pregnancy in multiple sclerosis. Between the trimmed V and J ends, which lost 8 bases and 3 bases, there was a span of 19 bases. This CDR3 is 16 amino acids long. CDR1 and CDR2 (germline): ENHRY, SYGVKD. Produced via immunoSEQ multiplex PCR; TCRdb's table is partial and in-frame only. The sample consists of tens of thousands of clones, approximately 92% of them appearing once. The sample was CD8+ T cells from peripheral blood mononuclear cells, taken after pregnancy. The chain combines TRBV10-3 with TRBJ2-2; D perhaps matches TRBD2 (6 bases). This sequence was found in a female donor with multiple sclerosis, enrolled in a pregnancy study. CDR3 nucleotide sequence: TGTGCCATCGGGCCCCAGACGGGGGAGCACACCGGGGAGCTGTTTTTT. Its protein product is CAIGPQTGEHTGELFF.